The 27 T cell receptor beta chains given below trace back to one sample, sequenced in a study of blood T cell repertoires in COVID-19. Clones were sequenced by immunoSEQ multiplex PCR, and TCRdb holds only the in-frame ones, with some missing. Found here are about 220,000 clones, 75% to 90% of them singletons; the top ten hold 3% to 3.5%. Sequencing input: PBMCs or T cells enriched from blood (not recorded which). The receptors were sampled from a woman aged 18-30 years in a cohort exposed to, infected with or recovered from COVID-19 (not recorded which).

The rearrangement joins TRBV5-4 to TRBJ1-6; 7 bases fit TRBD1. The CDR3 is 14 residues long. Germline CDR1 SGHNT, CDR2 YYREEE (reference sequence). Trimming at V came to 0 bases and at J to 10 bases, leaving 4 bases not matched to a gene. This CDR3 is CASSLEARGSPLHF. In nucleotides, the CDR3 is TGTGCCAGCAGCTTGGAGGCCAGGGGGTCACCCCTCCACTTT.

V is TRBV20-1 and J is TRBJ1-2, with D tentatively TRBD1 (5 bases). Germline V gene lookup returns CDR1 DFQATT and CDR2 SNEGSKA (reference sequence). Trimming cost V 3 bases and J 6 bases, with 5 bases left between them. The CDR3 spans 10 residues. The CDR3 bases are TGCAGTGCTAGCAGGGATGGCTACACCTTC. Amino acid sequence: CSASRDGYTF.

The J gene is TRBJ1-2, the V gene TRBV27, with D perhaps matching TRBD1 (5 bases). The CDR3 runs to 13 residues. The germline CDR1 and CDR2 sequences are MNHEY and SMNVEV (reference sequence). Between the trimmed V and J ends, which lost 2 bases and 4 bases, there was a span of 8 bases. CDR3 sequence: CASSLRGSYGYTF. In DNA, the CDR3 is TGTGCCAGCAGTTTACGGGGGAGCTATGGCTACACCTTC.

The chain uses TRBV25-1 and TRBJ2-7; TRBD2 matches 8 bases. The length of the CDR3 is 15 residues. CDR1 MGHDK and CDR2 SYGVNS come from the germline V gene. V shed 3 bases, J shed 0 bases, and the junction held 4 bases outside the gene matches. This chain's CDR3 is CASSEELADSYEQYF. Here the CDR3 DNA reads TGTGCCAGCAGTGAGGAACTAGCGGACTCCTACGAGCAGTACTTC.

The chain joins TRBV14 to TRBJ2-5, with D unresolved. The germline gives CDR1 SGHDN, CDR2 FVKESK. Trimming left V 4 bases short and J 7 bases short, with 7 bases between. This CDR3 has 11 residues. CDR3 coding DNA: TGTGCCAGCAGCCTTTCTGTGACCCAGTACTTC. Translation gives CASSLSVTQYF.

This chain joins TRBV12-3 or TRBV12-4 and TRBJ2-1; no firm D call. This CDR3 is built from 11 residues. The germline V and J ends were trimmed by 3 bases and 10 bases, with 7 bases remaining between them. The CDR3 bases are TGTGCCAGCAGTTTCAGTAGCGAGCAGTTCTTC. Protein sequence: CASSFSSEQFF.

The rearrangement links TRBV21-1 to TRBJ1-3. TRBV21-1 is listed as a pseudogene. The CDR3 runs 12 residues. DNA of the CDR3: TGTGCCAGCACCAATAGAACCCGAACCATATATTTT. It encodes CASTNRTRTIYF.

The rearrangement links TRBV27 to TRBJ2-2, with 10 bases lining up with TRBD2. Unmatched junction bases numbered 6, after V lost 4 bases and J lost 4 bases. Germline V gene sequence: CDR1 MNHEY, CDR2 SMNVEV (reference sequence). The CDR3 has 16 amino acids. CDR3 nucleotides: TGTGCCAGCAGTTATCTTATAGCGGGGGGCACCGGGGAGCTGTTTTTT. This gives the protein CASSYLIAGGTGELFF.

In DNA form, the CDR3 reads TGTGCCATCAGTGAGTCTACAGGGGTCGTAACGCACACTGAAGCTTTCTTT. This translates into CAISESTGVVTHTEAFF. The V and J genes are TRBV10-3 and TRBJ1-1, with TRBD1 matching over 7 bases. V lost 0 bases and J lost 3; bases outside the gene matches: 10. This CDR3 is built from 17 residues. Germline lookup yields CDR1 ENHRY and CDR2 SYGVKD.

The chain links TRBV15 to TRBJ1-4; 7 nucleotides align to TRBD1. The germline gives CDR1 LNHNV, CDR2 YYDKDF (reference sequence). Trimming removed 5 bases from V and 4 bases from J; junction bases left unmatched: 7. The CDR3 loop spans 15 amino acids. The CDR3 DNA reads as TGTGCCACCAGCTTTGAACAGGGGAGTAATGAAAAACTGTTTTTT. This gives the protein CATSFEQGSNEKLFF.

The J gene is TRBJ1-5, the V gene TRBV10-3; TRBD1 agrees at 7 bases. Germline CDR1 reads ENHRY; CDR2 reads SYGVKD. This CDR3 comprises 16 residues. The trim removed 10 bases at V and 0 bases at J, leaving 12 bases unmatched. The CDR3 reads CATLPGQAVSNQPQHF. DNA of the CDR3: TGTGCCACCCTGCCTGGACAGGCCGTTAGCAATCAGCCCCAGCATTTT.

The CDR3 DNA follows: TGTGCCAGCAGGACACTAGCGTTCCAAGAGACCCAGTACTTC. Translated, it gives CASRTLAFQETQYF. This sequence joins TRBV28 and TRBJ2-5, with 7 bases matching TRBD2. CDR1 and CDR2 (germline): MDHEN, SYDVKM. The V gene end was trimmed by 6 bases and the J gene end by 1 base; junction bases not matched to a gene: 5. There are 14 residues in the CDR3. Using reference TRBV28 and TRBJ2-5 for the parts outside the CDR3, the full variable domain is DVKVTQSSRYLVKRTGEKVFLECVQDMDHENMFWYRQDPGLGLRLIYFSYDVKMKEKGDIPEGYSVSREKKERFSLILESASTNQTSMYLCASRTLAFQETQYFGPGTRLLVL.

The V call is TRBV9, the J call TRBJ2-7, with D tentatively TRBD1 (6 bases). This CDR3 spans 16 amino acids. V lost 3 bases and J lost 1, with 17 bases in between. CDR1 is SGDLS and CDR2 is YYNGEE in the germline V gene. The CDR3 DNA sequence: TGTGCCAGCAGCGGTATGGGACATCATAGGTCCTACGAGCAGTACTTC. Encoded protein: CASSGMGHHRSYEQYF. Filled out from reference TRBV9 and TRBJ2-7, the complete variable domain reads DSGVTQTPKHLITATGQRVTLRCSPRSGDLSVYWYQQSLDQGLQFLIQYYNGEERAKGNILERFSAQQFPDLHSELNLSSLELGDSALYFCASSGMGHHRSYEQYFGPGTRLTVT.

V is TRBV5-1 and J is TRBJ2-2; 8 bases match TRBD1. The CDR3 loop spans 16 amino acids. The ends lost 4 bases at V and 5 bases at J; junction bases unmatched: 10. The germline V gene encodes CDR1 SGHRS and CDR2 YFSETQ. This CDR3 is CASSNGQGTGTGELFF. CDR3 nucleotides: TGCGCCAGCAGCAATGGACAGGGCACAGGAACCGGGGAGCTGTTTTTT.

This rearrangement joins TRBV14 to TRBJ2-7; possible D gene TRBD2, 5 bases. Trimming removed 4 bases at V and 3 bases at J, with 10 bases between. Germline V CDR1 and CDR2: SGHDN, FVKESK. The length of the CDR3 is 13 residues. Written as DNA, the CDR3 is TGTGCCAGCAGCCGTAGTGGGAGCTACGAGCAGTACTTC. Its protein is CASSRSGSYEQYF.

The CDR3 DNA reads as TGTGCCAGCAGCTTAACTAGCGAGGGTGGGGATACGCAGTATTTT. It translates to CASSLTSEGGDTQYF. The V call is TRBV7-3, the J call TRBJ2-3, with D possibly matching TRBD2 (5 bases). This CDR3 has 15 residues. Trimming removed 0 bases from V and 6 bases from J, with 13 bases in between. Germline V lookup: CDR1 SGHTA, CDR2 FQGTGA.

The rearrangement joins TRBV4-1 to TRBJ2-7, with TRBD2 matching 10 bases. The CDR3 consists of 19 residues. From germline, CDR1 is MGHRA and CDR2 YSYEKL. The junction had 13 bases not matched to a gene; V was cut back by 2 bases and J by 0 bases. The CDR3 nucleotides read TGCGCCAGCAGCCAAAGTTGGACTAGCGGCCAAGCAAGCTCCTACGAGCAGTACTTC. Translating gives CASSQSWTSGQASSYEQYF.

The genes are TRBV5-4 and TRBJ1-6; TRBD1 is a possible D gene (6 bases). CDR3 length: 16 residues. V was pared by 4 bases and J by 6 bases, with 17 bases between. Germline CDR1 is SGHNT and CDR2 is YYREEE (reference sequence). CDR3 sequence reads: CASSPKGGGFNSPLHF. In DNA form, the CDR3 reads TGTGCCAGCAGCCCGAAGGGGGGGGGATTTAATTCACCCCTCCACTTT.

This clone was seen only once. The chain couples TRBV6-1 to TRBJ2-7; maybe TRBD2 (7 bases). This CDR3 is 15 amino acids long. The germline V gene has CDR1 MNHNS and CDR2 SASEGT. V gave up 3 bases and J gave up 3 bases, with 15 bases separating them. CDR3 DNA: TGTGCCAGCAGTGAGGGGAGGGGGGGGAGCTACGAGCAGTACTTC. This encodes CASSEGRGGSYEQYF.

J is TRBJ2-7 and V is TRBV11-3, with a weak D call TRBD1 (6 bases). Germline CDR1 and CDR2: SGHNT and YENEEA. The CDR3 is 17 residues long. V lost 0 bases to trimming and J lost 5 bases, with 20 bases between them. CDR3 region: CASSLDPTLTGRNEQYF. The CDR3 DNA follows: TGTGCCAGCAGCTTAGATCCGACCCTCACAGGGCGCAACGAGCAGTACTTC.

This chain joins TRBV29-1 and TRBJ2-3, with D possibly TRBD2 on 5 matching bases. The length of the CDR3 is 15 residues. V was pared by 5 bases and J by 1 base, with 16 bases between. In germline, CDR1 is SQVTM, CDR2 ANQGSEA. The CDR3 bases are TGCAGCGTTCCCCCCGGCGGTAGCGGCACAGATACGCAGTATTTT. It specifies CSVPPGGSGTDTQYF.

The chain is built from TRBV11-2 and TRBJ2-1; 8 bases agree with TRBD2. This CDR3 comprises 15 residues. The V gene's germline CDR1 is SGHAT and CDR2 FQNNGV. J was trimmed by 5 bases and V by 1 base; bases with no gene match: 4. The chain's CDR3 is CASSLAGGSHNEQFF. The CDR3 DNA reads TGTGCCAGCAGCTTAGCGGGAGGGTCCCACAATGAGCAGTTCTTC.

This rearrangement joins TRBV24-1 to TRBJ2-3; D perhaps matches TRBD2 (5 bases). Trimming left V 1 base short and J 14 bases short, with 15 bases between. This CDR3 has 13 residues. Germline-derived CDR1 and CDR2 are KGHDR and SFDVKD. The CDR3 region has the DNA TGTGCCACCAGTGATTTTATGGGTCGGGGTACGTATTTT. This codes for CATSDFMGRGTYF.

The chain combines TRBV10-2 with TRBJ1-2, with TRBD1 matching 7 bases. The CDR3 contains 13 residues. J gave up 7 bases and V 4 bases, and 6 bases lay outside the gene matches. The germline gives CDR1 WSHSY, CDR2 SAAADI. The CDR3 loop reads CASSGQGPGGYTF. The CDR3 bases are TGCGCCAGCAGTGGACAGGGTCCGGGTGGCTACACCTTC.

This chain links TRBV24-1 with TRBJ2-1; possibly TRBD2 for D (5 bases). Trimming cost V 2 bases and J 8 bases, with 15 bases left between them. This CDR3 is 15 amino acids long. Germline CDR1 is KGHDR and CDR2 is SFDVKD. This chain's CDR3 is CATSDWAGFGHEQFF. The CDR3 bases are TGTGCCACCAGTGATTGGGCGGGTTTTGGCCATGAGCAGTTCTTC.

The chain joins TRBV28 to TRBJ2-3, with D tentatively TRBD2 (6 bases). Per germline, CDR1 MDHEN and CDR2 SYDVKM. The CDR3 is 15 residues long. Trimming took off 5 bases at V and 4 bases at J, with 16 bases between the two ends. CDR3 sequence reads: CASSVGLKFSDTQYF. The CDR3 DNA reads TGTGCCAGCAGTGTCGGACTAAAATTCTCAGATACGCAGTATTTT.

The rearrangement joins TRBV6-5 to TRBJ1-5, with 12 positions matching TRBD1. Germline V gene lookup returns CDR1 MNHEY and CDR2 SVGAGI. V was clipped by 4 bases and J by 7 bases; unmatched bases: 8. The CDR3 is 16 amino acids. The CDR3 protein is CASSFKGTGGTQPQHF. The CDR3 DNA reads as TGTGCCAGCAGTTTCAAGGGGACAGGGGGCACCCAGCCCCAGCATTTT.